Following are 20 T cell receptor beta chains from one sample sequenced in a study of blood T cell repertoires in COVID-19. Clones were sequenced by immunoSEQ multiplex PCR, and TCRdb holds only the in-frame ones, with some missing. The sample contains roughly 150,000 clones, around 77% of which appear only once. The specimen was peripheral blood. Every receptor here comes from a man in his fifties with active or convalescent COVID-19.

The chain uses TRBV6-5 and TRBJ2-7, with a weak D call TRBD1 (5 bases). Trimming removed 7 bases from V and 2 bases from J, with 12 bases in between. Germline-derived CDR1 and CDR2 are MNHEY and SVGAGI. The CDR3 covers 13 residues. CDR3: CASNQGTPYEQYF. CDR3 DNA sequence: TGTGCCAGCAATCAGGGCACCCCCTACGAGCAGTACTTC.

This chain joins TRBV12-3 or TRBV12-4 and TRBJ2-2; D is undetermined. This CDR3 has 11 amino acids. V was trimmed by 5 bases and J by 6 bases, leaving 4 bases between them. As DNA, the CDR3 is TGTGCCAGCAGTCCTTCCGGGGAGCTGTTTTTT. Translating it yields CASSPSGELFF.

Of note for this clone: One end of the junction is discordant with germline, which a read error may explain. V gene TRBV11-3 combines with J gene TRBJ2-1; perhaps TRBD2 as D (5 bases). The CDR3 sequence is 15 residues long. Germline V lookup: CDR1 SGHNT, CDR2 YENEEA. CDR3: CASSIDPGGYNEQFF. CDR3 bases: TGTGCCAGCAGCATAGACCCCGGCGGGTACAATGAGCAGTTCTTC.

This clone has just one count. The V and J genes are TRBV6-5 and TRBJ1-4, with a tentative D call TRBD1 (6 bases). The V gene's germline CDR1 is MNHEY and CDR2 SVGAGI. The V end was cut by 6 bases, the J end by 5 bases, with 16 bases between. This CDR3 contains 15 residues. This CDR3 is CASRITTGWNEKLFF. CDR3 DNA: TGTGCCAGCAGGATTACGACAGGTTGGAATGAAAAACTGTTTTTT.

This clone was counted once. This chain connects TRBV14 to TRBJ2-1; possibly TRBD1 for D (6 bases). CDR1 and CDR2 (germline): SGHDN, FVKESK. The length of the CDR3 is 16 residues. Trimming took 8 bases from V and 1 from J, leaving 18 bases between them. CDR3 amino acids: CASSRGSGGSYNEQFF. Written as DNA, the CDR3 is TGTGCCAGCTCCAGGGGCAGCGGTGGGTCCTACAATGAGCAGTTCTTC.

V usage is TRBV28 and J usage is TRBJ2-7, with TRBD2 matching over 8 bases. The CDR3 covers 13 residues. V trimming: 6 bases; J trimming: 7 bases; junction bases outside the gene matches: 8. Germline lookup yields CDR1 MDHEN and CDR2 SYDVKM. Here the CDR3 DNA reads TGTGCCAGCAGCTATGGACTAGCACAGGAGCAGTACTTC. Protein: CASSYGLAQEQYF.

This chain connects TRBV6-5 to TRBJ2-1; a possible D gene is TRBD2 (5 bases). Germline assignment: CDR1 MNHEY and CDR2 SVGAGI. The CDR3 has 13 amino acids. Written as DNA, the CDR3 is TGTGCTACCACCGGGGTGTACGGCAATGAGCAGTTCTTC. Its protein is CATTGVYGNEQFF.

This chain joins TRBV7-3 and TRBJ1-6, with D tentatively TRBD1 (6 bases). The V gene's germline CDR1 is SGHTA and CDR2 FQGTGA. The germline V and J ends were trimmed by 2 bases and 10 bases, with 12 bases remaining between them. The length of the CDR3 is 14 residues. CDR3 sequence reads: CASSLGDTYSPLHF. CDR3 nucleotide sequence: TGTGCCAGCAGCTTAGGGGACACCTACTCACCCCTCCACTTT.

J is TRBJ2-1 and V is TRBV19; 7 bases fit TRBD1. The V gene end was trimmed by 5 bases and the J gene end by 0 bases; junction bases not matched to a gene: 7. CDR1 is LNHDA and CDR2 is SQIVND in the germline V gene (reference sequence). The CDR3 contains 16 residues. CDR3: CASSPPTGNSYNEQFF. The CDR3, as DNA: TGTGCCAGTAGTCCCCCGACAGGGAACTCCTACAATGAGCAGTTCTTC.

V is TRBV9 and J is TRBJ2-1; 11 bases are a match to TRBD2. Germline V CDR1 and CDR2: SGDLS, YYNGEE. Losses at the gene ends were 4 bases for V and 1 base for J; bases not matched to a gene: 13. CDR3 length equals 19 residues. The CDR3 nucleotides read TGTGCCAGCAGCTTTGGGGGACTAGCGGCACTTCGGTCCTACAATGAGCAGTTCTTC. It yields the protein CASSFGGLAALRSYNEQFF.

This clone was detected a few times. The chain recombines TRBV12-3 or TRBV12-4 with TRBJ2-7, with D possibly matching TRBD1 (5 bases). V lost 6 bases and J 7 bases, leaving 13 bases between the germline ends. The CDR3 contains 12 residues. The CDR3 loop is CASRLTALEQYF. The CDR3 nucleotides read TGTGCCAGCAGACTGACAGCCCTTGAGCAGTACTTC.

This chain links TRBV4-2 with TRBJ2-1; TRBD2 aligns across 8 bases. CDR3 size: 16 residues. Germline loops: CDR1 LGHNA, CDR2 YNFKEQ. The trim removed 0 bases at V and 6 bases at J, leaving 7 bases unmatched. This chain's CDR3 is CASSQDLIAGINEQFF. The CDR3 bases are TGTGCCAGCAGCCAAGATCTAATAGCGGGGATCAATGAGCAGTTCTTC.

This chain connects TRBV5-1 to TRBJ1-2; no clear D. The CDR3 is 13 residues long. Germline lookup yields CDR1 SGHRS and CDR2 YFSETQ. Trimming removed 2 bases from V and 3 bases from J, with 8 bases in between. The CDR3 nucleotides read TGCGCCAGCAGCTTTGGGAGCGACTATGGCTACACCTTC. As protein: CASSFGSDYGYTF.

This clone was picked up many times. The chain has TRBV27 and TRBJ2-7, with 7 nucleotides matching TRBD1. Trimming cost V 6 bases and J 1 base; bases outside gene matches: 3. The germline gives CDR1 MNHEY, CDR2 SMNVEV (reference sequence). The CDR3 is 13 amino acids. The CDR3 region has the DNA TGTGCCAGCAGATCGACAGGGTCCTACGAGCAGTACTTC. Protein product: CASRSTGSYEQYF.

The gene calls are TRBV5-1 and TRBJ2-2; 8 positions match TRBD1. CDR3 size: 15 residues. CDR1 and CDR2 (germline): SGHRS, YFSETQ. V was clipped by 4 bases and J by 1 base; unmatched bases: 3. CDR3 region: CASSPGGQNTGELFF. The DNA of the CDR3 is TGCGCCAGCAGCCCAGGGGGCCAGAACACCGGGGAGCTGTTTTTT.

V usage is TRBV6-5 and J usage is TRBJ1-3, with D tentatively TRBD1 (6 bases). Trimming took 6 bases from V and 2 from J, leaving 11 bases between them. Germline loops: CDR1 MNHEY, CDR2 SVGAGI. The CDR3 is 14 amino acids. CDR3 sequence: CASRGTGPGNTIYF. Here the CDR3 DNA reads TGTGCCAGCAGGGGAACAGGGCCTGGAAACACCATATATTTT.

The J gene is TRBJ2-2, the V gene TRBV11-2; the match to TRBD2 covers 8 bases. Germline trimming cut 3 bases from V and 6 bases from J; bases unmatched to any gene: 6. The germline gives CDR1 SGHAT, CDR2 FQNNGV. The CDR3 sequence is 15 residues long. CDR3 loop: CASSFTGRGAGELFF. In DNA form, the CDR3 reads TGTGCCAGCAGCTTTACCGGGAGGGGGGCCGGGGAGCTGTTTTTT.

V and J are TRBV3-1 (or the pseudogene TRBV3-2) and TRBJ2-7, with D perhaps TRBD2 (5 bases). The CDR3 spans 15 residues. Trimming removed 3 bases from V and 3 bases from J, with 15 bases in between. The germline V gene has CDR1 LGHDT and CDR2 YNNKEL (reference sequence). CDR3 residues: CASSQGPGSVYEQYF. The DNA of the CDR3 is TGTGCCAGCAGCCAGGGCCCGGGATCCGTCTACGAGCAGTACTTC.

This clone was counted once. The chain couples TRBV27 to TRBJ1-5; TRBD1 matches 9 bases. Germline V gene lookup returns CDR1 MNHEY and CDR2 SMNVEV (reference sequence). The trim removed 8 bases at V and 0 bases at J, leaving 11 bases unmatched. CDR3 length: 17 residues. Here the CDR3 reads CASRPGTGKNSNQPQHF. The CDR3 DNA reads TGTGCCAGCCGACCCGGGACAGGGAAAAATAGCAATCAGCCCCAGCATTTT.

The rearrangement links TRBV5-1 to TRBJ1-3; unclear D gene. The CDR3 is 17 amino acids. V lost 4 bases, J lost 2 bases, and 19 bases lay in between. CDR1 is SGHRS, CDR2 YFSETQ, per germline. This CDR3 is CASSPEGGLRTGNTIYF. Written as DNA, the CDR3 is TGCGCCAGCAGCCCCGAGGGCGGACTACGCACTGGAAACACCATATATTTT.